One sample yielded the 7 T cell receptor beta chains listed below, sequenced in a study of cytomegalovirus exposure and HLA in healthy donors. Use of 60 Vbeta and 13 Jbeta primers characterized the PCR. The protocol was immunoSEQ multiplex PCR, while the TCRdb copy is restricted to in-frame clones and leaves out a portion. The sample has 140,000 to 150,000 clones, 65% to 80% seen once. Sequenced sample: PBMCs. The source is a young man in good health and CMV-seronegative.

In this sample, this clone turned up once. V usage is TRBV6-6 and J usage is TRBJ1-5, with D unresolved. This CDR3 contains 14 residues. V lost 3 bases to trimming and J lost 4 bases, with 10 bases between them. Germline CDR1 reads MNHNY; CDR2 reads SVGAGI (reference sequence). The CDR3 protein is CASSYPQINQPQHF. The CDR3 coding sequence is TGTGCCAGCAGTTATCCACAGATTAATCAGCCCCAGCATTTT.

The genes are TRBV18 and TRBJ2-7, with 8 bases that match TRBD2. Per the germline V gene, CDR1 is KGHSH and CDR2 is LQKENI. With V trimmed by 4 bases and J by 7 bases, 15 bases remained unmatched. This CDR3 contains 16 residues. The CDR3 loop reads CASSLNAGGSNGEQYF. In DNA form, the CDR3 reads TGTGCCAGCTCACTCAACGCGGGGGGCTCGAATGGGGAGCAGTACTTC.

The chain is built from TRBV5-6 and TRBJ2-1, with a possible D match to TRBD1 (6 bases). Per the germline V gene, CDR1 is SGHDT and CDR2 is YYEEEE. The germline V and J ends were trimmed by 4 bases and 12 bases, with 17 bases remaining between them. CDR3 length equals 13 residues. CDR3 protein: CASSAPAGAVQFF. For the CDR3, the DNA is TGTGCCAGCAGCGCGCCGGCAGGGGCTGTGCAGTTCTTC. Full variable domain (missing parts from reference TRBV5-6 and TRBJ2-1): DAGVTQSPTHLIKTRGQQVTLRCSPKSGHDTVSWYQQALGQGPQFIFQYYEEEERQRGNFPDRFSGHQFPNYSSELNVNALLLGDSALYLCASSAPAGAVQFFGPGTRLTVL.

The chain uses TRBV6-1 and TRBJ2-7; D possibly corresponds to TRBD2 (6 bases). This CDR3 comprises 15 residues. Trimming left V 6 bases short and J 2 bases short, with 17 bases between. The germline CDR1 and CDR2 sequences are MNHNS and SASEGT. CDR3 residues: CASRAREPLAYEQYF. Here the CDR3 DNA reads TGTGCCAGCAGAGCCCGGGAGCCCCTGGCCTACGAGCAGTACTTC.

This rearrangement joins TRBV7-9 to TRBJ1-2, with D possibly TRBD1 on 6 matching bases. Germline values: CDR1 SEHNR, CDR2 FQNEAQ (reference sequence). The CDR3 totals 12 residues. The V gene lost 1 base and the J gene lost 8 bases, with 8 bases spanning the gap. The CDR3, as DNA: TGTGCCAGCAGCTTAGACAGGGAGGGCTACACCTTC. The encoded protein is CASSLDREGYTF.

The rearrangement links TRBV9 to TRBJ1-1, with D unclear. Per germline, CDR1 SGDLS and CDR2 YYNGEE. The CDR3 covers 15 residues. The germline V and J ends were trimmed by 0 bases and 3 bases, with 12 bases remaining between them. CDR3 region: CASSVASGWDTEAFF. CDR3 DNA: TGTGCCAGCAGCGTAGCTTCAGGATGGGACACTGAAGCTTTCTTT.

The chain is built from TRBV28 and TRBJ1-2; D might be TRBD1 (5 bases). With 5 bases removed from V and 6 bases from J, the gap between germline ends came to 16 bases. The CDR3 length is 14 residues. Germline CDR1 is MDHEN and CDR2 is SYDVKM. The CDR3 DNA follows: TGTGCCAGCAGTCTAGGGAGGGGAGACCATGGCTACACCTTC. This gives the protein CASSLGRGDHGYTF.